This note documents a single T cell receptor (beta chain) sequence. What it binds is not known. The sample comes from a study of blood T cells in healthy people across ages. PBMCs, at least 7 million per sample, were isolated. The CDR3 has 16 residues. With 5 bases removed from V and 0 bases from J, the gap between germline ends came to 15 bases. Study results and limitations: With unsorted PBMCs, a conclusive comparison of naive versus antigen-experienced cells was not possible.

Then a second PCR, running roughly 7 to 11 cycles, was carried out with a sample-barcoded 5' primer and a J-beta primer mix. TCRdb called the 5' RACE reads again in MiXCR, with one record for every CDR3 protein. Here the sample spans approximately 760,000 distinct CDR3 sequences, 25% being singletons. This same sample was also part of a study on T cells of mothers and their children. From that study: Thymic selection molds TCR recombination output in much the same way for related pairs as for unrelated pairs.

The genes are TRBV12-3 or TRBV12-4 and TRBJ2-3; TRBD2 might be the D (5 bases). The sequencing sample was made of blood. The clonotype comes from a boy aged 5-17 years in good health. This chain's CDR3 is CASSPSSRGSTDTQYF. The CDR3 DNA is TGTGCCAGCAGTCCTTCTAGCAGAGGGAGCACAGATACGCAGTATTTT.